The subject of this entry is one T cell receptor (beta chain). As handled by the study authors: Counts of nucleated cells, estimated from reference gene primer amplification, were obtained. Sequencing used immunoSEQ multiplex PCR; TCRdb keeps in-frame clones, though not all of them. The V and J calls and clone size come from that table; D and trimming were worked out from the DNA. The sample consists of about 210,000 clones, about four fifths of them appearing once. This record comes from a study of blood T cell repertoires in COVID-19. Study information: The origin of the acute and convalescent COVID-19 samples was the United States, Italy and Spain. Sources were T cells, B-cell-depleted T cells, or PBMCs; the material itself was cDNA or gDNA.

The CDR3 consists of 15 residues. Germline-derived CDR1 and CDR2 are LNHDA and SQIVND (reference sequence). V lost 3 bases to trimming and J lost 0 bases, with 9 bases between them. Sequencing was carried out using peripheral blood. This TCR was recovered from a woman aged 50 to 65 with acute or convalescent COVID-19. This chain links TRBV19 with TRBJ2-1; perhaps TRBD2 as D (6 bases). The CDR3 loop reads CASSMAGSSYNEQFF. In DNA form, the CDR3 reads TGTGCCAGTAGTATGGCGGGAAGCTCCTACAATGAGCAGTTCTTC.